This entry concerns a single TCR beta chain. Its antigen is currently unknown. These data belong to a study of OX40 agonist ivuxolimab in advanced cancers. Study-wide context: The mean age was approximately 60 years, ranging from about 23 to 79, with under 90% of participants male.

Whole-study results and caveats: Dosing at 0.1 to 3.0 mg/kg was accompanied by clonal expansion of CD4+ and CD8+ blood T cells by week 6.

Germline V CDR1 and CDR2: MNHEY, SMNVEV (reference sequence). This CDR3 is 14 amino acids long. Trimming pared 2 bases from V and 0 bases from J, leaving 4 bases between. Patients had blood sampled at baseline and again on cycle 4 day 1 and cycle 7 day 1. The repertoire was sequenced with immunoSEQ multiplex PCR; TCRdb's copy has only in-frame clones and lacks some. The sample carries around 29,000 clones, roughly 90% recorded once. The sample consisted of CD4+ or CD8+ T cells sorted from blood, taken in a trial of the OX40 agonist ivuxolimab. The TCR originated in an adult with an advanced solid tumor such as melanoma, head and neck, liver or kidney cancer. The chain carries TRBV27 and TRBJ1-4; D is undetermined. CDR3 region: CASSLLSTNEKLFF. CDR3 DNA: TGTGCCAGCAGTTTACTGTCAACTAATGAAAAACTGTTTTTT.